This section outlines one TCR beta chain sequence together with its context. A read error may produce the germline difference seen at one junction end. This entry comes from a study of control samples from healthy donors and cancer patients. The CDR3 length is 12 residues. Looked up from germline, CDR1 is SNHLY and CDR2 is FYNNEI. The data were produced by immunoSEQ multiplex PCR, yet TCRdb's version contains in-frame clones alone and is incomplete. Here the sample spans more than 85,000 clones, 83% being singletons. This TCR derives from a woman between 50 and 59 years old in good health. This chain connects TRBV2 to TRBJ2-4; 9 bases line up with TRBD2. The sequenced material came from blood. The CDR3 is CASSEGAGGSDF. CDR3 sequence (DNA): TGTGCCAGCAGTGAAGGAGCGGGAGGATCAGACTTC.